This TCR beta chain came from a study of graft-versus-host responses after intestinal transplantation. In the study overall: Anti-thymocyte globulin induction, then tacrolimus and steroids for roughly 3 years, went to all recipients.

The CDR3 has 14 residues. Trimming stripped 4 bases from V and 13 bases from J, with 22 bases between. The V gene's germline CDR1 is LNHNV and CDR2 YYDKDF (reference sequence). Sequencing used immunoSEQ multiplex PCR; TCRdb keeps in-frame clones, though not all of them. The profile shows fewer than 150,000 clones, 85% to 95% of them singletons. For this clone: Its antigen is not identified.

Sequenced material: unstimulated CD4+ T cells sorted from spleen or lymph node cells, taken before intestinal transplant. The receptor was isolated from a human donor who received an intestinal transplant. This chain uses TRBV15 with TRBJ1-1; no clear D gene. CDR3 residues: CATSKTGGWQNVFF. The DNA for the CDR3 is TGTGCCACCAGCAAGACGGGAGGTTGGCAGAATGTTTTCTTT.